This T cell receptor (beta chain) was documented in a study of T cells in localized non-small cell lung cancer. V lost 5 bases and J lost 0, with 11 bases in between. Germline V CDR1 and CDR2: SNHLY, FYNNEI. CDR3 length equals 15 residues. Assay used: immunoSEQ multiplex PCR; TCRdb lists only in-frame clones, some missing. This table holds under 150,000 clones, 70% to 90% found once. Concerning this clone: Antigen specificity is unknown.

The study, taken as a whole, reports: Uninvolved adjacent lung showed peak T cell clonality, exceeding tumor. Because only a single region of the tumor was sequenced, heterogeneity remains possible. Adjacent lung held a median 57 of the top 100 tumor clones.

The specimen comprised peripheral blood, sampled before any cancer treatment. This chain joins TRBV2 and TRBJ2-1; D remains ambiguous. The source is a female donor of 60 years or more with stage I lung adenocarcinoma. The DNA for the CDR3 is TGTGCCAGCAGTCAGGACCAGAGCTCCTACAATGAGCAGTTCTTC. Its translation: CASSQDQSSYNEQFF. Full variable domain (remainder filled in from reference TRBV2 and TRBJ2-1): EPEVTQTPSHQVTQMGQEVILRCVPISNHLYFYWYRQILGQKVEFLVSFYNNEISEKSEIFDDQFSVERPDGSNFTLKIRSTKLEDSAMYFCASSQDQSSYNEQFFGPGTRLTVL.